The next 27 T cell receptor beta chains were all read from a single sample in a study of shared clonotypes between healthy human individuals. Naive CD8 cells were CD45RO-negative, positively selected for CCR7, excluding terminally differentiated effector memory CD45RA+ cells. Clones were sequenced by immunoSEQ multiplex PCR, and TCRdb holds only the in-frame ones, with some missing. The sample has some 2.1 million clones; approximately 95% are singletons. Input material: naive CD8+ T cells sorted from blood. The receptor set was obtained from a man aged 18 to 29 in good health.

V is TRBV4-1 and J is TRBJ1-1; TRBD1 is a possible D gene (5 bases). CDR1 and CDR2 (germline): MGHRA, YSYEKL. Trimming stripped 4 bases from V and 6 bases from J, with 12 bases between. There are 13 residues in the CDR3. CDR3 amino acids: CASSLKVGAEAFF. CDR3 coding DNA: TGCGCCAGCAGCCTCAAGGTGGGGGCTGAAGCTTTCTTT.

The rearrangement links TRBV7-5 to TRBJ1-5; the listed D gene, TRBD1, was not tested against the DNA. TRBV7-5 is assigned pseudogene status. There are 16 residues in the CDR3. CDR3 DNA: TGTGCCAGAAGCTTTGGGACAGGGGATTCTAATCAGCCCCAGCATTTT. This gives the protein CARSFGTGDSNQPQHF.

V is TRBV4-1 and J is TRBJ1-1, with D tentatively TRBD1 (5 bases). This CDR3 region has 13 residues. The germline gives CDR1 MGHRA, CDR2 YSYEKL. The V end was cut by 5 bases, the J end by 4 bases, with 11 bases between. The CDR3 reads CASSGGRVTEAFF. The DNA for the CDR3 is TGCGCCAGCAGCGGTGGCAGGGTCACTGAAGCTTTCTTT.

The chain links TRBV5-4 to TRBJ1-2; 10 bases agree with TRBD1. The junction had 3 bases not matched to a gene; V was cut back by 3 bases and J by 4 bases. This CDR3 comprises 14 residues. Germline CDR1 reads SGHNT; CDR2 reads YYREEE (reference sequence). The CDR3 sequence is CASSWGQGTYGYTF. The CDR3 region has the DNA TGTGCCAGCAGCTGGGGACAGGGGACCTATGGCTACACCTTC. The complete variable domain, with remaining parts taken from reference TRBV5-4 and TRBJ1-2, reads ETGVTQSPTHLIKTRGQQVTLRCSSQSGHNTVSWYQQALGQGPQFIFQYYREEENGRGNFPPRFSGLQFPNYSSELNVNALELDDSALYLCASSWGQGTYGYTFGSGTRLTVV.

The chain joins TRBV2 to TRBJ2-1; the D gene is possibly TRBD1 (5 bases). The CDR3 consists of 13 residues. Germline V gene data show CDR1 as SNHLY and CDR2 as FYNNEI. Trimming removed 8 bases from V and 4 bases from J, with 12 bases in between. The CDR3 protein is CASLGVTYNEQFF. The DNA for the CDR3 is TGTGCCAGCTTAGGGGTGACTTACAATGAGCAGTTCTTC.

V and J are TRBV7-6 and TRBJ1-6; D uncertain. CDR3 length: 18 amino acids. The V gene lost 5 bases and the J gene lost 0 bases, with 17 bases spanning the gap. Germline lookup yields CDR1 SGHVS and CDR2 FNYEAQ. The DNA of the CDR3 is TGTGCCAGCAGCCCCTTCCCCCCCGGATCCTCCTATAATTCACCCCTCCACTTT. As protein: CASSPFPPGSSYNSPLHF.

This chain joins TRBV7-9 and TRBJ1-3; D gene ambiguous. The CDR3 contains 12 residues. Trimming took 6 bases from V and 8 from J, leaving 11 bases between them. Germline V lookup: CDR1 SEHNR, CDR2 FQNEAQ (reference sequence). The chain's CDR3 is CASRPSFHTIYF. The CDR3 DNA reads as TGTGCCAGCAGACCTTCTTTCCACACCATATATTTT. The full variable domain, rest sourced from reference TRBV7-9 and TRBJ1-3, is DTGVSQNPRHKITKRGQNVTFRCDPISEHNRLYWYRQTLGQGPEFLTYFQNEAQLEKSRLLSDRFSAERPKGSFSTLEIQRTEQGDSAMYLCASRPSFHTIYFGEGSWLTVV.

The rearrangement uses TRBV4-1 and TRBJ2-7; 10 bases are a match to TRBD1. CDR1 is MGHRA, CDR2 YSYEKL, per germline. The CDR3 runs 14 residues. With 5 bases clipped from V and 8 bases from J, the junction kept 9 bases outside the gene matches. CDR3 amino acids: CASSEAGTGDQQYF. CDR3 nucleotides: TGCGCCAGCAGCGAAGCCGGGACAGGGGATCAGCAGTACTTC.

This chain uses TRBV7-6 with TRBJ2-7, with 15 bases lining up with TRBD2. The ends lost 1 base at V and 5 bases at J; junction bases unmatched: 12. Looked up from germline, CDR1 is SGHVS and CDR2 is FNYEAQ. The CDR3 sequence is 19 residues long. CDR3 amino acids: CASSLDVPGLAGGVDEQYF. CDR3 nucleotides: TGTGCCAGCAGCTTAGATGTCCCGGGACTAGCGGGAGGAGTCGACGAGCAGTACTTC.

With regard to this clone: The same CDR3 is also encoded by other DNA sequences in this sample. The rearrangement joins TRBV27 to TRBJ2-2; D is undetermined. V dropped 3 bases and J dropped 4 bases, with 6 bases sitting between them. The CDR3 runs 13 residues. CDR1 MNHEY and CDR2 SMNVEV come from the germline V gene (reference sequence). DNA of the CDR3: TGTGCCAGCAGTTTTACGGTCACCGGGGAGCTGTTTTTT. Its protein is CASSFTVTGELFF.

The gene calls are TRBV4-1 and TRBJ2-1; possibly TRBD2 for D (7 bases). Per germline, CDR1 MGHRA and CDR2 YSYEKL. Trimming stripped 0 bases from V and 9 bases from J, with 21 bases between. The CDR3 has 17 residues. This CDR3 reads CASSQDVGWEGGLEQFF. The CDR3 DNA sequence: TGCGCCAGCAGCCAAGATGTCGGGTGGGAGGGGGGCCTTGAGCAGTTCTTC.

A word on this clone: Other DNA variants within this sample encode the same CDR3. The rearrangement links TRBV7-6 to TRBJ2-5, with unresolved D. CDR3 length equals 13 residues. The ends were cut back, 1 base at V and 5 bases at J, with 8 bases in the middle. Germline assignment: CDR1 SGHVS and CDR2 FNYEAQ. CDR3 sequence reads: CASSLDDGETQYF. Written as DNA, the CDR3 is TGTGCCAGCAGCTTAGATGACGGGGAGACCCAGTACTTC.

This rearrangement joins TRBV6-5 to TRBJ2-1; D is possibly TRBD1 (5 bases). V lost 0 bases and J lost 0, with 9 bases in between. This CDR3 is built from 16 residues. The germline V gene has CDR1 MNHEY and CDR2 SVGAGI. DNA for the CDR3: TGTGCCAGCAGTTACTCAGGGGCTCCCTCCTACAATGAGCAGTTCTTC. Amino acid sequence: CASSYSGAPSYNEQFF.

V usage is TRBV4-1 and J usage is TRBJ2-1; D possibly uses TRBD1 or TRBD2 (5 bases each). The length of the CDR3 is 16 residues. V was cut by 3 bases and J by 2 bases, with 14 bases left in between. Germline lookup yields CDR1 MGHRA and CDR2 YSYEKL. The CDR3 DNA is TGCGCCAGCAGCCAGAGGGACCGACCCGCCTACAATGAGCAGTTCTTC. Translation: CASSQRDRPAYNEQFF.

The chain uses TRBV6-5 and TRBJ2-3, with 11 bases identical to TRBD2. CDR1 MNHEY and CDR2 SVGAGI come from the germline V gene. V was pared by 3 bases and J by 5 bases, with 4 bases of the junction left unmatched. CDR3 length equals 15 residues. The CDR3 DNA follows: TGTGCCAGCAGTTATAGCGGGGGGGCCTTAGATACGCAGTATTTT. Protein product: CASSYSGGALDTQYF.

The chain has TRBV28 and TRBJ2-2, with D possibly being TRBD1 (5 bases). The germline V and J ends were trimmed by 3 bases and 7 bases, with 12 bases remaining between them. This CDR3 contains 14 residues. Germline lookup yields CDR1 MDHEN and CDR2 SYDVKM. The chain's CDR3 is CASSFYRLGGELFF. In nucleotides, the CDR3 is TGTGCCAGCAGTTTCTACAGGTTGGGCGGGGAGCTGTTTTTT.

The CDR3 sequence is CASSPTGDNYGYTF. CDR3 nucleotides: TGCGCCAGCAGCCCGACAGGGGATAACTATGGCTACACCTTC. The V and J genes are TRBV5-1 and TRBJ1-2, with 8 bases identical to TRBD1. The germline CDR1 and CDR2 sequences are SGHRS and YFSETQ. With 4 bases clipped from V and 1 base from J, the junction kept 3 bases outside the gene matches. CDR3 length equals 14 residues.

The chain combines TRBV5-5 with TRBJ2-7, with a weak D call TRBD1 (5 bases). Trimming stripped 1 base from V and 2 bases from J, with 10 bases between. Germline values: CDR1 SGHKS, CDR2 YYEKEE (reference sequence). The length of the CDR3 is 14 residues. CDR3 nucleotides: TGTGCCAGCAGCTTGCCAGGGTCTCCCTACGAGCAGTACTTC. Translation gives CASSLPGSPYEQYF.

Details on this clone: The identical CDR3 is also encoded by other nucleotide sequences in the sample. This chain joins TRBV20-1 and TRBJ2-5; D ambiguous. In germline, CDR1 is DFQATT, CDR2 SNEGSKA (reference sequence). V shed 3 bases and J shed 5 bases, with 7 bases lying between them. The CDR3 has 11 residues. The CDR3 loop is CSASLGETQYF. The CDR3 DNA sequence: TGCAGTGCTAGTTTGGGGGAGACCCAGTACTTC.

The rearrangement links TRBV7-9 to TRBJ2-7; 10 bases fit TRBD1. There are 16 residues in the CDR3. The ends lost 6 bases at V and 2 bases at J; junction bases unmatched: 10. CDR1 and CDR2 from the germline V gene are SEHNR and FQNEAQ (reference sequence). This CDR3 is CASSTLGTGVTYEQYF. The DNA of the CDR3 is TGTGCCAGCAGTACCCTAGGGACAGGGGTAACCTACGAGCAGTACTTC.

This sequence joins TRBV7-2 and TRBJ2-7; 8 nucleotides match TRBD2. Germline V gene sequence: CDR1 SGHTA, CDR2 FQGNSA. With V trimmed by 5 bases and J by 2 bases, 8 bases remained unmatched. The CDR3 has 15 residues. DNA for the CDR3: TGTGCCAGCAGCCCCGGACTAGCCGCGACCTACGAGCAGTACTTC. Translated: CASSPGLAATYEQYF.

The chain links TRBV9 to TRBJ2-7, with TRBD1 matching over 10 bases. CDR1 and CDR2 (germline): SGDLS, YYNGEE. The CDR3 has 15 amino acids. V gave up 3 bases and J gave up 4 bases; unmatched junction bases: 7. CDR3 DNA sequence: TGTGCCAGCAGCGCCCGGACAGGGGGACTTTACGAGCAGTACTTC. Translating gives CASSARTGGLYEQYF.

V gene TRBV29-1 combines with J gene TRBJ2-7; 8 bases line up with TRBD1. Trimming at V came to 1 base and at J to 3 bases, leaving 5 bases not matched to a gene. The CDR3 has 14 residues. Germline-derived CDR1 and CDR2 are SQVTM and ANQGSEA. For the CDR3, the DNA is TGCAGCGTTGAAGTAGGAACAGGGGGCTACGAGCAGTACTTC. The encoded protein is CSVEVGTGGYEQYF.

The V and J genes are TRBV6-5 and TRBJ1-2, with unresolved D. Germline CDR1 is MNHEY and CDR2 is SVGAGI. The V and J ends lost 4 bases and 4 bases respectively, with 10 bases between them. The CDR3 consists of 13 residues. The CDR3 sequence is CASSFESSYGYTF. The CDR3, as DNA: TGTGCCAGCAGTTTTGAGAGCTCCTATGGCTACACCTTC.

With regard to this clone: The same CDR3 can be traced to other DNA sequences in this sample. The chain links TRBV9 to TRBJ2-1; 7 positions agree with TRBD1. Germline V gene sequence: CDR1 SGDLS, CDR2 YYNGEE. The CDR3 sequence is 13 residues long. Trimming took 0 bases from V and 7 from J; bases not matched to a gene: 1. For the CDR3, the DNA is TGTGCCAGCAGCGTAGGACAGGGTAATGAGCAGTTCTTC. Amino acid sequence: CASSVGQGNEQFF.

This chain joins TRBV5-6 and TRBJ2-7; tentatively, D is TRBD2 (6 bases). There are 15 residues in the CDR3. V dropped 0 bases and J dropped 2 bases, with 12 bases sitting between them. CDR1 is SGHDT, CDR2 YYEEEE, per germline. CDR3 in amino acids: CASSLDAGWTYEQYF. DNA for the CDR3: TGTGCCAGCAGCTTGGACGCGGGGTGGACCTACGAGCAGTACTTC.

This clone came up once. The J gene is TRBJ1-1, the V gene TRBV19; D is ambiguous. CDR1 is LNHDA and CDR2 is SQIVND in the germline V gene (reference sequence). V was cut by 5 bases and J by 0 bases, with 10 bases left in between. This CDR3 has 14 amino acids. CDR3 coding DNA: TGTGCCAGTAGTGACGGACGGGTGAACACTGAAGCTTTCTTT. It translates to CASSDGRVNTEAFF.